This is a list of T cell receptor beta chains from one sample in a study of OX40 agonist ivuxolimab in advanced cancers. Here immunoSEQ multiplex PCR was the method, and the copy in TCRdb shows in-frame clones only, minus some. Here the sample spans approximately 60,000 clones, 84% being singletons. This specimen consisted of CD4+ or CD8+ T cells sorted from blood, obtained in a trial of the OX40 agonist ivuxolimab. The receptors were sampled from an adult with an advanced solid tumor such as melanoma, head and neck, liver or kidney cancer. The CDR3 runs from the conserved cysteine through the conserved F or W. A D gene is named only where the DNA matches it firmly. A clone size is listed for some rows: how often the clone was seen (once, few, many), or a class if it is expanded.

.	TRBJ1-6	.	TRBV5-5	TGTGCCAGCAGCTGGCAGAGCTCCTATAATTCACCCCTCCACTTT	CASSWQSSYNSPLHF
TRBD2	TRBJ2-7	.	TRBV6-6	TGTGCCAGTCGGGCGGGAGGCCCAAGGGAGCAGTACTTC	CASRAGGPREQYF
.	TRBJ1-3	once	TRBV5-1	TGCGCCAGCAGCTTGGCAGAGATTGGAAACACCATATATTTT	CASSLAEIGNTIYF
.	TRBJ1-3	.	TRBV4-3	TGCGCCAGCAGCCAAGACCGGGGGTGGGGCACCATATATTTT	CASSQDRGWGTIYF
.	TRBJ1-5	.	TRBV19	TGTGCCAGTAGTTTAGTTGACACCAATCAGCCCCAGCATTTT	CASSLVDTNQPQHF
.	TRBJ2-3	.	TRBV14	TGTGCCAGCAGCCAAGATCGGTTAACCACCAATACGCAGTATTTT	CASSQDRLTTNTQYF
.	TRBJ2-5	.	TRBV18	TGTGCCAGCTCACCAGGACAATTCTACCAAGAGACCCAGTACTTC	CASSPGQFYQETQYF
TRBD2	TRBJ2-5	.	TRBV6-4	TGTGCCAGCATAAGGGCTAGCGGGGTCCCCCAAGAGACCCAGTACTTC	CASIRASGVPQETQYF
TRBD1	TRBJ2-5	.	TRBV6-5	TGTGCCAGCAGAAGGGACAGGGATCGGGAGACCCAGTACTTC	CASRRDRDRETQYF
.	TRBJ2-1	.	TRBV28	TGTGCCAGCAGGGGGGTTTCCTACAATGAGCAGTTCTTC	CASRGVSYNEQFF
.	TRBJ2-7	.	TRBV10-3	TGTGCCACCACGGGAACCTACGAGCAGTACTTC	CATTGTYEQYF
.	TRBJ2-7	once	TRBV5-4	TGTGCCAGCAGCTTGGAGCTTGGCGAGCAGTACTTC	CASSLELGEQYF
TRBD1	TRBJ1-5	.	TRBV30	TGTGCCTGGAGGTTAACAGGGGGAAATCAGCCCCAGCATTTT	CAWRLTGGNQPQHF
.	TRBJ2-7	once	TRBV5-1	TGCGCCAGCAGCTTGGTGGGCCCGTCCGAGCAGTACTTC	CASSLVGPSEQYF
TRBD1	TRBJ1-1	.	TRBV30	TGTGCCTGGAGTAATCAGGGGGGAGCTTTCTTT	CAWSNQGGAFF
.	TRBJ1-2	.	TRBV6-6	TGTGCCAGCAGTTCACCGGGGGCCCTCAACTATGGCTACACCTTC	CASSSPGALNYGYTF
TRBD2	TRBJ2-3	.	TRBV5-1	TGCGCCAGCAAGCAGCGGGGGATCACAGATACGCAGTATTTT	CASKQRGITDTQYF
TRBD2	TRBJ2-4	.	TRBV11-2	TGTGCCAGCAGCCCGGGACTAGCGAACATTCAGTACTTC	CASSPGLANIQYF
TRBD2	TRBJ2-1	.	TRBV9	TGTGCCAGCAGCGCCCGGACTAGCGGGGGGACCTACAATGAGCAGTTCTTC	CASSARTSGGTYNEQFF
.	TRBJ2-7	.	TRBV6-5	TGTGCCAGCAGTTACTCGGTGGGAGGGGGCTACGAGCAGTACTTC	CASSYSVGGGYEQYF
.	TRBJ1-1	.	TRBV19	TGTGCCAGTAGTATAGATTGGACAAATATGAACACTGAAGCTTTCTTT	CASSIDWTNMNTEAFF
.	TRBJ2-3	.	TRBV6-5	TGTGCCAGCAGTTACGGGGTGGCGGCTAATACGCAGTATTTT	CASSYGVAANTQYF
.	TRBJ2-1	.	TRBV6-5	TGTGCCAGCAGTTACTCTTATCTAGCGTTCTACAATGAGCAGTTCTTC	CASSYSYLAFYNEQFF
.	TRBJ1-1	.	TRBV18	TGTGCCAGCTCATCGAGACAGGTGATGAACACTGAAGCTTTCTTT	CASSSRQVMNTEAFF
.	TRBJ1-1	.	TRBV21-1	TGTGCCATCCTAGAGGCAGGGGGTGATGCTGAAGCTTTCTTT	CAILEAGGDAEAFF
TRBD1	TRBJ1-5	.	TRBV19	TGTGCCAGTAGTATACAGGGGGTCGATCAGCCCCAGCATTTT	CASSIQGVDQPQHF
TRBD1	TRBJ1-2	.	TRBV28	TGTGCCAGCAGTTCCGGGACAGGGGTGGGAACCTCCTATGGCTACACCTTC	CASSSGTGVGTSYGYTF
TRBD1	TRBJ1-1	.	TRBV10-3	TGTGCCATCAGGCCCGGGACAGGGGGCGGGAAGGGCACTGAAGCTTTCTTT	CAIRPGTGGGKGTEAFF
.	TRBJ1-6	few	TRBV27	TGTGCCAGCAGTCGGGAGACTGTCTATAATTCACCCCTCCACTTT	CASSRETVYNSPLHF
TRBD1	TRBJ2-2	.	TRBV5-1	TGCGCCAGCAGCGACCCCGGGACAGCGAACACCGGGGAGCTGTTTTTT	CASSDPGTANTGELFF
.	TRBJ2-1	.	TRBV5-4	TGTGCCAGCCATCCCCAGGGAAAGGAGCAGTTCTTC	CASHPQGKEQFF
.	TRBJ2-3	.	TRBV7-2	TGTGCCAGCAGCTCGGGCCCAAGCACAGATACGCAGTATTTT	CASSSGPSTDTQYF
.	TRBJ1-1	.	TRBV29-1	TGCAGCGTTGAAAGGCGGATGAACACTGAAGCTTTCTTT	CSVERRMNTEAFF
.	TRBJ2-1	.	TRBV5-1	TGCGCCAGCAGATATCTTAGGAGCTCCTACAATGAGCAGTTCTTC	CASRYLRSSYNEQFF
.	TRBJ2-1	.	TRBV15	TGTGCCACCAGCAGAGATCCCGACTCCACCTACAATGAGCAGTTCTTC	CATSRDPDSTYNEQFF
TRBD1	TRBJ2-5	.	TRBV5-1	TGCGCCAGCAGCTCGGGGACAGGGCCCCAGGAGACCCAGTACTTC	CASSSGTGPQETQYF
.	TRBJ2-6	.	TRBV21-1	TGTGCCAGCAGCAAAGCGAGGACAGGGGCCCACATCTCATGGGCCAACGTCCTGACTTTC	CASSKARTGAHISWANVLTF
.	TRBJ2-7	.	TRBV6-5	TGTGCCAGCAGTCGCACTAGCCTCAGTTCGTCCGAGCAGTACTTC	CASSRTSLSSSEQYF
.	TRBJ2-2	.	TRBV5-4	TGTGCCAGCAGCCGACCCTTTGGCAGGGAGGACACCGGGGAGCTGTTTTTT	CASSRPFGREDTGELFF
.	TRBJ2-5	.	TRBV21-1	TGTGCCAGCAGCAAAGAGCTACTAGACAGGCGGGAGGGGGCAGAGACCCAGTACTTC	CASSKELLDRREGAETQYF
.	TRBJ1-2	.	TRBV6-1	TGTGCCAGCAGTGAAGGAGGGGTTGGCTACACCTTC	CASSEGGVGYTF
.	TRBJ1-4	.	TRBV7-8	TGTGCCAGCAGCTTAGTTATAGGCACCGGTGGCGAAAAACTGTTTTTT	CASSLVIGTGGEKLFF
TRBD1	TRBJ1-5	.	TRBV6-6	TGTGCCAGCAGTCAGGACAGGGGAAATTGGAATCAGCCCCAGCATTTT	CASSQDRGNWNQPQHF
TRBD1	TRBJ2-6	.	TRBV19	TGTGCCAGTAGTCCGGGACAGGGGGCTGCTGGGGCCAACGTCCTGACTTTC	CASSPGQGAAGANVLTF
TRBD1	TRBJ2-7	.	TRBV5-5	TGTGCCAGCAGCTTAGGACAGGGGGCCTACGAGCAGTACTTC	CASSLGQGAYEQYF
TRBD1	TRBJ2-2	.	TRBV10-3	TGTGCCATCAGTGGACGGACAGGGGGGAACACCGGGGAGCTGTTTTTT	CAISGRTGGNTGELFF
TRBD2	TRBJ2-7	.	TRBV10-3	TGTGCCATCCGACTAGCGGGGGGGAGCTCCTACGAGCAGTACTTC	CAIRLAGGSSYEQYF
.	TRBJ1-6	.	TRBV9	TGTGCCAGCAGCGTAGGTGCGGGGGGTGGTTCACCCCTCCACTTT	CASSVGAGGGSPLHF
TRBD2	TRBJ2-5	.	TRBV30	TGTGCCTGGGGGGATAGCGGGGCGTTTGGCGAGACCCAGTACTTC	CAWGDSGAFGETQYF
.	TRBJ2-5	.	TRBV30	TGTGCCTGGAGGCGGCCAGGCCAACGGGTCGAGACCCAGTACTTC	CAWRRPGQRVETQYF